Presented here are 6 T cell receptor beta chains from one specimen sequenced in a study of T cell changes during pregnancy in multiple sclerosis (dated by TCRdb to the late 2010s). The library was prepared using the immunoSEQ multiplex PCR assay. This is the immuneACCESS table as TCRdb keeps it, with only in-frame sequences that have V and J called. A part of the clones is gone; compared with another copy, unresolved V genes explain less than half, and the rest is unexplained. Across this sample there are around 100,000 clones, with roughly nine tenths seen only once. About 1.5% of the sample is in the top ten clones. The starting material was peripheral blood, obtained in the third trimester of pregnancy. These receptors were collected from a female donor with multiple sclerosis, enrolled in a pregnancy study.

The V call is TRBV6-6, the J call TRBJ1-3, with a possible D match to TRBD1 (5 bases). The CDR3 is 15 residues long. V lost 2 bases and J 0 bases, leaving 8 bases between the germline ends. The germline CDR1 and CDR2 sequences are MNHNY and SVGAGI (reference sequence). The CDR3 DNA follows: TGTGCCAGCAGTTACGACAGTTTCTCTGGAAACACCATATATTTT. Amino acid sequence: CASSYDSFSGNTIYF.

The chain uses TRBV11-1 and TRBJ2-1; 8 bases map to TRBD1. Per germline, CDR1 SGHAT and CDR2 FQDESV (reference sequence). The CDR3 length is 15 residues. V lost 6 bases, J lost 5 bases, and 9 bases stayed unmatched. CDR3 in amino acids: CASSSDRGLHNEQFF. The CDR3 DNA follows: TGTGCCAGCAGTTCCGACAGGGGACTCCACAATGAGCAGTTCTTC.

This chain links TRBV5-1 with TRBJ2-3, with 9 bases identical to TRBD2. Germline lookup yields CDR1 SGHRS and CDR2 YFSETQ. With 5 bases clipped from V and 6 bases from J, the junction kept 7 bases outside the gene matches. The CDR3 sequence is 14 residues long. Here the CDR3 reads CASRAGLAIDTQYF. Here the CDR3 DNA reads TGCGCCAGCAGGGCTGGACTAGCGATTGATACGCAGTATTTT.

The chain employs TRBV6-5 and TRBJ2-7, with 11 positions matching TRBD2. The CDR3 is made up of 14 amino acids. CDR1 and CDR2 from the germline V gene are MNHEY and SVGAGI. V shed 8 bases, J shed 4 bases, and the junction held 7 bases outside the gene matches. The CDR3 sequence is CASSTSGSSYEQYF. The CDR3 coding sequence is TGTGCCAGCTCAACTAGCGGGAGTTCTTACGAGCAGTACTTC.

The chain couples TRBV7-6 to TRBJ1-3; 7 bases fit TRBD1. CDR1 and CDR2 (germline): SGHVS, FNYEAQ. With V trimmed by 1 base and J by 0 bases, 15 bases remained unmatched. The CDR3 totals 20 residues. The CDR3 protein is CASSLVTGEKERVSGNTIYF. Written as DNA, the CDR3 is TGTGCCAGCAGCTTAGTAACAGGGGAGAAAGAAAGGGTCTCTGGAAACACCATATATTTT.

The chain couples TRBV7-2 to TRBJ2-6, with TRBD1 as a possible D gene (5 bases). V lost 3 bases, J lost 3 bases, and 12 bases lay in between. The CDR3 totals 16 residues. Looked up from germline, CDR1 is SGHTA and CDR2 is FQGNSA. This chain's CDR3 is CASSFGQGGGANVLTF. CDR3 DNA: TGTGCCAGCAGCTTTGGGCAGGGTGGTGGGGCCAACGTCCTGACTTTC.